This T cell receptor (beta chain) originates from a study of T cells in Graves' hyperthyroidism and ophthalmopathy. Findings and limits, study-wide: Using 13 V-J features, a model discriminated ophthalmopathy from stable hyperthyroidism. Among thyroid clonotypes expanded above 0.001, most also appeared in blood.

This clonotype came up many times. The antigen remains undetermined. 9.5 to 10 ml fresh peripheral blood yielded the PBMCs. There were TCR beta CDR3 regions amplified from RNA transcripts. HTBI primers were employed in a first-round RT-PCR of the TCR CDR3. TCRdb re-analysed the multiplex PCR reads in MiXCR, keeping a single row per CDR3 protein. The sample yields 500,000 to 650,000 distinct CDR3 sequences, 14% seen once. Trimming shortened V by 0 bases and J by 2 bases, and 11 bases separated the two germline ends. Germline loops: CDR1 LNHNV, CDR2 YYDKDF (reference sequence). CDR3 size: 16 residues. The chain is built from TRBV15 and TRBJ2-1; a possible D gene is TRBD2 (5 bases). The material sequenced was blood. This sequence was found in a woman aged 40 to 50 with Graves' hyperthyroidism. CDR3 protein: CATSRDLSGAYNEQFF. In DNA form, the CDR3 reads TGTGCCACCAGCAGAGATCTTTCCGGGGCCTACAATGAGCAGTTCTTC. Full variable domain (missing parts from reference TRBV15 and TRBJ2-1): DAMVIQNPRYQVTQFGKPVTLSCSQTLNHNVMYWYQQKSSQAPKLLFHYYDKDFNNEADTPDNFQSRRPNTSFCFLDIRSPGLGDTAMYLCATSRDLSGAYNEQFFGPGTRLTVL.